This T cell receptor beta chain comes out of a study of blood T cell repertoires in COVID-19 (dated by TCRdb to 2020 to 2021). The study in broad terms: Collaborator samples came from the United States, Italy and Spain and covered acute and convalescent phases of COVID-19. The prospective study material was composed of cDNA or gDNA derived from T cells, B-cell-depleted T cells, or PBMCs. The repertoires were released in a freely available public database meant as a resource for research on the immune response to SARS-CoV-2. Where HLA class I and class II types were available, the types were taken from metadata supplied by the sample provider, not from assay-based typing. The sample metadata nearly always contained a de-identified subject ID, COVID-19 status, age in years and sex. Deeply sampled blood TCRbeta repertoires from subjects exposed to, actively infected with, or recovered from COVID-19 were included in the dataset. The samples were drawn from two sources: the first 160 participants of the ongoing ImmuneRACE study, and 1,000 to 1,500 subjects contributed by 6 global collaborators.

Whole blood was collected in K2EDTA tubes by collaborating institutions according to the institutions' own protocols. For TCRbeta analysis, collaborators shipped samples in one of three forms: frozen whole blood, isolated PBMCs, or DNA extracted from either of those sample types. This clone was seen a single time. The antigen it binds to is not known. Base qualities are missing; no much larger clone stands one base away. The cysteine opens and the phenylalanine closes a CDR3 of 15 amino acids. CDR3 DNA only is kept here, 45 bases in frame from base 1. V is pruned by 4 bases and J by 8 bases, leaving 6 bases of the junction without a gene match. CDR1 and CDR2, looked up from the germline V gene (reference sequence), are SGHNT and YYREEE. Study-level results and caveats: The quantity of clinical and demographic metadata differed by source and by participant and was supplied without curation.

TCRbeta CDR3 regions were amplified from genomic DNA using the immunoSEQ Assay, a bias-controlled multiplex PCR. The published analysis was carried out like this. Within the assay, amplification of reference gene primers was used to estimate how many nucleated cells each sample contained. To quantify the absolute abundance of each unique TCRbeta CDR3 rearrangement, sequence reads were collapsed and filtered. For each sample, productive Simpson clonality was calculated as the square root of Simpson's diversity index over productive rearrangements. This immuneACCESS table, as held by TCRdb, lists in-frame sequences with V and J called but not all clones. Of the missing ones, under half trace to an unresolved V gene in checked studies; the others have no known cause. V and J calls and clone size are those listed in that table; D and trimming were worked out from the DNA. This sample is represented by 40,000 to 55,000 clones; about 80% of them were singletons. The top ten constitute over 12% of the sample.

This receptor chain uses TRBV5-4 and TRBJ2-1, with 13 bases in between that match TRBD2. Sequencing input: peripheral blood. This clonotype originated in a human donor in a cohort sampled during active COVID-19. Read as DNA, the sequence is TGTGCCAGCAGCGAGACTAGCGGGAGGTGGGATGAGCAGTTCTTC. Translated, it reads CASSETSGRWDEQFF.